This T cell receptor beta chain appears in the sequencing data of a study of human T cells and chemical hapten exposure. Study information: TCR yields per sample varied mostly from small pooled library volume differences. Overall study findings and caveats: After DPC sensitization, TCRs above 1 in 1000 frequency showed no change.

Only a few counts were recorded for this clonotype. Its matching antigen is unknown. Individual cDNA molecules received unique molecular identifiers in the library. TCRdb reprocessed the reads via MiXCR and lists one record per CDR3 protein. The table records about 120,000 distinct CDR3 sequences, approximately 9.3% of them present only once. Sequencing started from total RNA isolated from unfractionated whole blood. V shed 6 bases, J shed 5 bases, and the junction held 9 bases outside the gene matches. The CDR3 sequence is 15 residues long. Germline V gives CDR1 KGHSH, CDR2 LQKENI. The chain recombines TRBV18 with TRBJ2-1; TRBD1 matches at 8 bases. This clonotype was obtained from a human donor in good health. Some clones in this sample may be carry-over from other donors' samples. What was sequenced was whole blood. As DNA, the CDR3 is TGTGCCAGCTCTCTCGACAGGGGCCTAAACAATGAGCAGTTCTTC. Translating it yields CASSLDRGLNNEQFF.